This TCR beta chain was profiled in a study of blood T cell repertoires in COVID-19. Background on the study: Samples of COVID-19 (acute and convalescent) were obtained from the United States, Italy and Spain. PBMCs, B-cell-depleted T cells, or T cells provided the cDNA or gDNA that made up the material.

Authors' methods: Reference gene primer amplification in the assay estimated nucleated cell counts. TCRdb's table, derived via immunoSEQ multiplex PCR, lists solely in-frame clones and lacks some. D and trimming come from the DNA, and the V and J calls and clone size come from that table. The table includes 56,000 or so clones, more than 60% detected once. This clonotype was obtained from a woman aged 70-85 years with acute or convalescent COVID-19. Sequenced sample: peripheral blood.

CDR3 sequence: CASSEGLSGELFF. In nucleotides, the CDR3 is TGTGCCAGCAGCGAGGGACTTTCCGGGGAGCTGTTTTTT. The genes are TRBV7-2 and TRBJ2-2; possible D gene TRBD2, 6 bases. Germline CDR1 is SGHTA and CDR2 is FQGNSA. Deletions cut 5 bases from V and 6 bases from J, with 10 bases between. This CDR3 comprises 13 residues.